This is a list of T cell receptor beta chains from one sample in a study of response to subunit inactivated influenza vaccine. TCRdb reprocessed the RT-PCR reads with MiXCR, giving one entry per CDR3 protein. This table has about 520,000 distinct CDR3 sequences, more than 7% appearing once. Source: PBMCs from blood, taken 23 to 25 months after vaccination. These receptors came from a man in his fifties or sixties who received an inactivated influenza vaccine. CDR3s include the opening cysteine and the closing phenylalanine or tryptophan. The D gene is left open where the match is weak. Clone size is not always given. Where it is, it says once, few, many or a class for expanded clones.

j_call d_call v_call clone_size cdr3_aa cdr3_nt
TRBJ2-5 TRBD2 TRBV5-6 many CASTGGLVGTQYF TGTGCCAGCACTGGAGGACTAGTGGGGACCCAGTACTTC
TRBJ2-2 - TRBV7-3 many CASSFREGTGELFF TGTGCCAGCAGCTTCCGGGAAGGGACCGGGGAGCTGTTTTTT
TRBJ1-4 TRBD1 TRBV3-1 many CASSLGQGNGEKLFF TGTGCCAGCAGCCTTGGACAGGGGAACGGCGAAAAACTGTTTTTT
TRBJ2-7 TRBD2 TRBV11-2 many CASSLLAGGGEQYF TGTGCCAGCAGCCTACTAGCGGGAGGCGGGGAGCAGTACTTC
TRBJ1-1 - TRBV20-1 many CSAREIKTTRNTEAFF TGCAGTGCTAGAGAGATAAAAACAACGAGGAACACTGAAGCTTTCTTT
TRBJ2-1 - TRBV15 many CATSSPGLGYNEQFF TGTGCCACCAGCAGTCCGGGCTTAGGCTACAATGAGCAGTTCTTC
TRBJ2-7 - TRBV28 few CASSQSTGKANEQYF TGTGCCAGCAGTCAGTCCACAGGGAAGGCGAACGAGCAGTACTTC
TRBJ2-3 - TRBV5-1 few CASSPKGGTDTQYF TGCGCCAGCAGCCCCAAGGGGGGGACAGATACGCAGTATTTT
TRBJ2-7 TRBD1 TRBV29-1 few CSVAGQGAYEQYF TGCAGCGTTGCAGGACAGGGGGCTTACGAGCAGTACTTC
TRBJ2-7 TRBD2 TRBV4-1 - CASSQGLTASGYEQYF TGCGCCAGCAGCCAAGGCCTTACGGCTAGCGGGTACGAGCAGTACTTC
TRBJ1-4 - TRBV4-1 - CASSQDISWNEKLFF TGCGCCAGCAGCCAAGATATCAGTTGGAATGAAAAACTGTTTTTT
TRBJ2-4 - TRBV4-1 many CASSQDYGRGDYF TGCGCCAGCAGCCAAGATTACGGCAGGGGGGATTACTTC
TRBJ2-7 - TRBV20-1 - CSVDTRGGSNEQYF TGCAGTGTAGACACCCGGGGCGGGTCCAACGAGCAGTACTTC
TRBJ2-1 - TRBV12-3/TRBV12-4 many CASSLTPGQRFF TGTGCCAGCAGTCTAACACCGGGCCAACGGTTCTTC
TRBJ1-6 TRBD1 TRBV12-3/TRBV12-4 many CASSRDRGTSPLHF TGTGCCAGCAGCCGGGACAGGGGGACTTCACCCCTCCACTTT
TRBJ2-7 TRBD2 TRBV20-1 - CSARDVRGSGNEQYF TGCAGTGCTAGAGATGTGCGGGGGTCGGGTAACGAGCAGTACTTC
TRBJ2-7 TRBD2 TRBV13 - CASSLTGTSGSYEQYF TGTGCCAGCAGCTTAACTGGGACTAGCGGCTCCTACGAGCAGTACTTC
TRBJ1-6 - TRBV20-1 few CSARPGDSPLHF TGCAGTGCTAGGCCGGGGGATTCACCCCTCCACTTT
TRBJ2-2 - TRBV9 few CASSGNFANTGELFF TGTGCCAGCAGCGGAAATTTCGCGAACACCGGGGAGCTGTTTTTT
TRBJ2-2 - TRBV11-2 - CASSLLRTGELFF TGTGCCAGCAGCTTACTACGGACCGGGGAGCTGTTTTTT